What follows are 30 T cell receptor beta chains derived from one specimen sequenced in a study of blood T cell repertoires in COVID-19. Some clones are missing from TCRdb's copy, which holds only in-frame ones; the method was immunoSEQ multiplex PCR. The data show approximately 500,000 clones, approximately 88% seen once. Sequences were obtained from peripheral blood. Receptors originate from a woman in her fifties or sixties with COVID-19, enrolled during active disease.

The V call is TRBV10-3, the J call TRBJ1-3; D is uncertain. This CDR3 is 13 amino acids long. Germline CDR1 ENHRY, CDR2 SYGVKD. Trimming removed 10 bases from V and 4 bases from J, with 14 bases in between. This CDR3 is CATQNREGNTIYF. The CDR3 DNA sequence: TGTGCCACTCAAAACAGAGAAGGAAACACCATATATTTT.

The gene calls are TRBV30 and TRBJ2-3, with D uncertain. Germline V gene sequence: CDR1 GTSNPN, CDR2 SVGIG (reference sequence). The V and J ends lost 0 bases and 6 bases respectively, with 13 bases between them. CDR3 length equals 14 residues. The CDR3 loop reads CAWSVPRLVDTQYF. The CDR3 DNA reads TGTGCCTGGAGTGTACCCCGGTTAGTGGATACGCAGTATTTT.

The chain uses TRBV2 and TRBJ2-3; TRBD2 aligns across 10 bases. Germline lookup yields CDR1 SNHLY and CDR2 FYNNEI. The CDR3 is made up of 15 amino acids. V trimming: 6 bases; J trimming: 6 bases; junction bases outside the gene matches: 9. Written as DNA, the CDR3 is TGTGCCAGCAGCGTAGCGGGGGGATTAATGGATACGCAGTATTTT. This translates into CASSVAGGLMDTQYF.

This clone has a count of ten or more. The chain carries TRBV7-9 and TRBJ2-2, with 11 bases aligning to TRBD2. The CDR3 spans 19 residues. The junction had 16 bases not matched to a gene; V was cut back by 3 bases and J by 7 bases. The V gene's germline CDR1 is SEHNR and CDR2 FQNEAQ (reference sequence). This CDR3 is CASSFPQSPGTSGVGELFF. CDR3 nucleotides: TGTGCCAGCAGCTTCCCTCAATCACCCGGGACTAGCGGAGTCGGGGAGCTGTTTTTT. The full variable domain, with the rest looked up from reference TRBV7-9 and TRBJ2-2, is DTGVSQNPRHKITKRGQNVTFRCDPISEHNRLYWYRQTLGQGPEFLTYFQNEAQLEKSRLLSDRFSAERPKGSFSTLEIQRTEQGDSAMYLCASSFPQSPGTSGVGELFFGEGSRLTVL.

The rearrangement links TRBV10-2 to TRBJ2-7; D might be TRBD2 (5 bases). The V gene lost 0 bases and the J gene lost 12 bases, with 12 bases spanning the gap. CDR1 and CDR2 from the germline V gene are WSHSY and SAAADI. There are 12 residues in the CDR3. CDR3 DNA: TGCGCCAGCAGTGAGTCGTTGGCCCGGGGGTACTTC. It is translated as CASSESLARGYF.

The rearrangement links TRBV6-5 to TRBJ1-6, with 8 bases fitting TRBD1. The CDR3 has 16 residues. Unmatched junction bases numbered 8, after V lost 2 bases and J lost 8 bases. Germline V lookup: CDR1 MNHEY, CDR2 SVGAGI. In DNA, the CDR3 is TGTGCCAGCAGTTACGGCAGACAGGGGATGCATTCACCCCTCCACTTT. The encoded protein is CASSYGRQGMHSPLHF.

The chain links TRBV6-5 to TRBJ2-7; 9 bases agree with TRBD2. Trimming cost V 5 bases and J 2 bases; bases outside gene matches: 4. Germline CDR1 and CDR2: MNHEY and SVGAGI. This CDR3 region has 14 residues. The CDR3 sequence: CASSTAGGTYEQYF. CDR3 coding DNA: TGTGCCAGCAGTACAGCGGGGGGTACCTACGAGCAGTACTTC.

The chain carries TRBV25-1 and TRBJ1-4; 12 nucleotides line up with TRBD1. There are 16 residues in the CDR3. With V trimmed by 4 bases and J by 8 bases, 8 bases remained unmatched. CDR1 is MGHDK, CDR2 SYGVNS, per germline. The CDR3 region is CASSAGQGAMREKLFF. The CDR3 DNA is TGTGCCAGCAGTGCGGGACAGGGGGCTATGAGGGAAAAACTGTTTTTT.

This clone is a singleton in its sample. This chain uses TRBV5-6 with TRBJ2-7, with D perhaps TRBD1 (6 bases). Trimming took off 4 bases at V and 3 bases at J, with 17 bases between the two ends. This CDR3 is built from 15 residues. From germline, CDR1 is SGHDT and CDR2 YYEEEE. The CDR3 protein is CASSLAMRQVYEQYF. CDR3 DNA: TGTGCCAGCAGCCTGGCTATGAGACAGGTCTACGAGCAGTACTTC. Full variable domain (rest looked up from reference TRBV5-6 and TRBJ2-7): DAGVTQSPTHLIKTRGQQVTLRCSPKSGHDTVSWYQQALGQGPQFIFQYYEEEERQRGNFPDRFSGHQFPNYSSELNVNALLLGDSALYLCASSLAMRQVYEQYFGPGTRLTVT.

In DNA form, the CDR3 reads TGTGCCTGGAGTAAGGGCAGGGCAGATCAGCCCCAGCATTTT. It yields the protein CAWSKGRADQPQHF. The rearrangement joins TRBV30 to TRBJ1-5, with a tentative D call TRBD1 (5 bases). Trimming pared 2 bases from V and 5 bases from J, leaving 13 bases between. In germline, CDR1 is GTSNPN, CDR2 SVGIG (reference sequence). The CDR3 loop spans 14 amino acids.

J is TRBJ2-3 and V is TRBV7-9; 9 positions match TRBD2. Trimming cost V 5 bases and J 6 bases; bases outside gene matches: 12. The CDR3 length is 16 residues. Germline V gene sequence: CDR1 SEHNR, CDR2 FQNEAQ (reference sequence). CDR3 region: CASSTTASGEADTQYF. The CDR3 DNA reads as TGTGCCAGCAGCACCACCGCTAGCGGGGAGGCGGATACGCAGTATTTT. Based on the CDR3 plus reference TRBV7-9 and TRBJ2-3, the full variable domain is DTGVSQNPRHKITKRGQNVTFRCDPISEHNRLYWYRQTLGQGPEFLTYFQNEAQLEKSRLLSDRFSAERPKGSFSTLEIQRTEQGDSAMYLCASSTTASGEADTQYFGPGTRLTVL.

The chain uses TRBV30 and TRBJ2-3; the match to TRBD2 covers 8 bases. This CDR3 is built from 15 residues. Germline values: CDR1 GTSNPN, CDR2 SVGIG (reference sequence). J lost 4 bases, V lost 3 bases, and 9 bases had no gene match. CDR3 in DNA: TGTGCCTGGAGCGACCCGGGACTAGGATCAGATACGCAGTATTTT. Amino acids: CAWSDPGLGSDTQYF.

This clone showed up just once. The chain links TRBV19 to TRBJ1-2; 7 bases fit TRBD1. With 0 bases clipped from V and 4 bases from J, the junction kept 5 bases outside the gene matches. The germline V gene encodes CDR1 LNHDA and CDR2 SQIVND (reference sequence). This CDR3 has 15 residues. CDR3 residues: CASSIERTGPYGYTF. The CDR3 DNA reads TGTGCCAGTAGTATAGAACGGACAGGACCCTATGGCTACACCTTC.

DNA for the CDR3: TGTGCCAGCACCGAAAGGTACAGCGGGACCCCCTACGAGCAGTACTTC. This encodes CASTERYSGTPYEQYF. V is TRBV2 and J is TRBJ2-7; 7 bases fit TRBD2. There are 16 residues in the CDR3. J was trimmed by 2 bases and V by 7 bases; bases with no gene match: 14. The germline CDR1 and CDR2 sequences are SNHLY and FYNNEI. The whole variable domain, remainder taken from reference TRBV2 and TRBJ2-7, is EPEVTQTPSHQVTQMGQEVILRCVPISNHLYFYWYRQILGQKVEFLVSFYNNEISEKSEIFDDQFSVERPDGSNFTLKIRSTKLEDSAMYFCASTERYSGTPYEQYFGPGTRLTVT.

J is TRBJ1-2 and V is TRBV5-6; 10 positions match TRBD1. The V and J ends lost 4 bases and 0 bases, in that order; junction bases with no gene match: 6. The CDR3 totals 16 residues. Germline V gene data show CDR1 as SGHDT and CDR2 as YYEEEE. The CDR3 loop is CASSGDRGRTNYGYTF. The DNA of the CDR3 is TGTGCCAGCAGCGGGGACAGGGGTCGAACTAACTATGGCTACACCTTC.

The chain joins TRBV19 to TRBJ2-2; 9 bases are shared with TRBD1. V trimming: 4 bases; J trimming: 5 bases; junction bases outside the gene matches: 8. Germline CDR1 is LNHDA and CDR2 is SQIVND (reference sequence). The CDR3 runs 16 residues. The CDR3 DNA follows: TGTGCCAGTAGTACACAGGGGGCGTCAATGACCGGGGAGCTGTTTTTT. It codes for CASSTQGASMTGELFF.

The chain recombines TRBV19 with TRBJ2-5; D may be TRBD2 (6 bases). This CDR3 comprises 14 residues. V was trimmed by 5 bases and J by 4 bases, leaving 14 bases between them. Germline assignment: CDR1 LNHDA and CDR2 SQIVND (reference sequence). CDR3 bases: TGTGCCAGTAGTTTCTCAGGCGGGGTAGAGACCCAGTACTTC. Translation: CASSFSGGVETQYF.

The J gene is TRBJ1-3, the V gene TRBV27, with 7 nucleotides matching TRBD1. With 2 bases clipped from V and 9 bases from J, the junction kept 7 bases outside the gene matches. The CDR3 runs 14 residues. Germline V gives CDR1 MNHEY, CDR2 SMNVEV (reference sequence). CDR3 coding DNA: TGTGCCAGCAGTTTACCCTGGACAGGCCGCACCATATATTTT. Protein product: CASSLPWTGRTIYF.

A note on this clone: Other nucleotide sequences in the sample specify the same CDR3. The chain employs TRBV19 and TRBJ1-5; D not certain. Per the germline V gene, CDR1 is LNHDA and CDR2 is SQIVND (reference sequence). With 3 bases removed from V and 0 bases from J, the gap between germline ends came to 6 bases. The CDR3 has 14 amino acids. CDR3: CASSIGGSNQPQHF. CDR3 DNA: TGTGCCAGTAGTATTGGCGGTAGCAATCAGCCCCAGCATTTT.

The chain carries TRBV30 and TRBJ1-4; the D gene is possibly TRBD1 (6 bases). The CDR3 is 17 residues long. The V gene's germline CDR1 is GTSNPN and CDR2 SVGIG (reference sequence). Trimming took off 1 base at V and 8 bases at J, with 23 bases between the two ends. CDR3 sequence reads: CAWSEGFTGNSKEKLFF. As DNA, the CDR3 is TGTGCCTGGAGTGAGGGATTCACAGGGAATAGTAAGGAAAAACTGTTTTTT.

The rearrangement uses TRBV6-5 and TRBJ1-1; weak D call: TRBD1 (5 bases). CDR1 and CDR2 (germline): MNHEY, SVGAGI. V gave up 8 bases and J gave up 12 bases, with 22 bases separating them. The length of the CDR3 is 13 residues. CDR3: CASCSPGTQRTFF. The CDR3 DNA sequence: TGTGCCAGCTGCAGCCCCGGGACTCAAAGGACTTTCTTT.

The chain has TRBV6-5 and TRBJ1-3; D not resolved. Germline values: CDR1 MNHEY, CDR2 SVGAGI. V gave up 4 bases and J gave up 6 bases, with 7 bases separating them. This CDR3 contains 12 residues. As DNA, the CDR3 is TGTGCCAGCAGTTCCCTAACAAACACCATATATTTT. Translated: CASSSLTNTIYF.

The genes are TRBV3-1 (or the pseudogene TRBV3-2) and TRBJ2-1; D is ambiguous. Trimming removed 2 bases from V and 5 bases from J, with 13 bases in between. The CDR3 loop spans 15 amino acids. CDR1 is LGHDT, CDR2 YNNKEL, per germline (reference sequence). CDR3 sequence reads: CASSQRSNVNNEQFF. The CDR3 DNA is TGTGCCAGCAGCCAAAGGAGCAATGTTAACAATGAGCAGTTCTTC.

The gene calls are TRBV7-8 and TRBJ1-6; 8 nucleotides match TRBD1. This CDR3 is 17 amino acids long. CDR1 and CDR2 from the germline V gene are SGHVS and FQNEAQ. The V and J ends lost 0 bases and 7 bases, in that order; junction bases with no gene match: 8. This CDR3 reads CASSLAGTGRKNSPLHF. The CDR3, as DNA: TGTGCCAGCAGCTTAGCGGGGACAGGAAGAAAGAATTCACCCCTCCACTTT. The variable domain in full, completed from reference TRBV7-8 and TRBJ1-6, reads GAGVSQSPRYKVAKRGQDVALRCDPISGHVSLFWYQQALGQGPEFLTYFQNEAQLDKSGLPSDRFFAERPEGSVSTLKIQRTQQEDSAVYLCASSLAGTGRKNSPLHFGNGTRLTVT.

CDR3 loop: CASSEERGWHYGYTF. CDR3 nucleotide sequence: TGTGCCAGCAGTGAAGAGAGGGGGTGGCACTATGGCTACACCTTC. This chain joins TRBV6-1 and TRBJ1-2; the D gene is possibly TRBD1 (6 bases). The V gene lost 1 base and the J gene lost 3 bases, with 12 bases spanning the gap. CDR1 MNHNS and CDR2 SASEGT come from the germline V gene. The CDR3 consists of 15 residues.

CDR3 nucleotide sequence: TGCGCCAGCAGCCATCGCGGACAGGCCGCAACTAATGAAAAACTGTTTTTT. Its protein product is CASSHRGQAATNEKLFF. The chain couples TRBV4-1 to TRBJ1-4; 7 positions agree with TRBD1. The CDR3 loop spans 17 amino acids. Germline lookup yields CDR1 MGHRA and CDR2 YSYEKL. V lost 3 bases and J lost 0; bases outside the gene matches: 7.

The chain recombines TRBV19 with TRBJ1-3; a possible D gene is TRBD1 (5 bases). The CDR3 loop spans 15 amino acids. Trimming shortened V by 2 bases and J by 2 bases, and 10 bases separated the two germline ends. CDR1 and CDR2 from the germline V gene are LNHDA and SQIVND (reference sequence). CDR3 nucleotide sequence: TGTGCCAGTAGTATACCGGGGGTGACTGGAAACACCATATATTTT. Protein: CASSIPGVTGNTIYF. Looking up the rest from reference TRBV19 and TRBJ1-3 gives the full variable domain: DGGITQSPKYLFRKEGQNVTLSCEQNLNHDAMYWYRQDPGQGLRLIYYSQIVNDFQKGDIAEGYSVSREKKESFPLTVTSAQKNPTAFYLCASSIPGVTGNTIYFGEGSWLTVV.

The rearrangement joins TRBV7-9 to TRBJ2-7; the D is unclear. Germline V gene sequence: CDR1 SEHNR, CDR2 FQNEAQ (reference sequence). This CDR3 comprises 12 residues. Trimming removed 3 bases from V and 7 bases from J, with 10 bases in between. The CDR3 is CASSLVGIEQYF. For the CDR3, the DNA is TGTGCCAGCAGCTTGGTTGGCATAGAGCAGTACTTC.

The rearrangement links TRBV5-6 to TRBJ2-2; TRBD2 matches at 7 bases. Trimming removed 0 bases from V and 3 bases from J; junction bases left unmatched: 5. In germline, CDR1 is SGHDT, CDR2 YYEEEE. CDR3 length equals 16 residues. The CDR3 DNA sequence: TGTGCCAGCAGCTTGGTTCTAGCGGACTACACCGGGGAGCTGTTTTTT. This sequence encodes CASSLVLADYTGELFF.

There are a few counts of this clone. J is TRBJ1-6 and V is TRBV28; TRBD1 aligns across 9 bases. The length of the CDR3 is 14 residues. J was trimmed by 8 bases and V by 2 bases; bases with no gene match: 1. The germline gives CDR1 MDHEN, CDR2 SYDVKM. CDR3: CASSLRQGDSPLHF. For the CDR3, the DNA is TGTGCCAGCAGTTTACGACAGGGGGATTCACCCCTCCACTTT.